The 25 T cell receptor beta chains below all came from one sample that was sequenced in a study of shared clonotypes between healthy human individuals. Generated by immunoSEQ multiplex PCR, the TCRdb table keeps only in-frame clones and is missing some. The table includes approximately 1.5 million clones, 98% to 99% detected once. Sequencing was performed on naive CD4+ T cells sorted from blood. Subset indicated: CD45RA+ positively selected. The source of these receptors is a man under 40 in good health.

The chain is built from TRBV30 and TRBJ1-1, with a weak D call TRBD1 (5 bases). Germline CDR1 reads GTSNPN; CDR2 reads SVGIG (reference sequence). The CDR3 sequence is 13 residues long. V was trimmed by 3 bases and J by 1 base, leaving 9 bases between them. Here the CDR3 DNA reads TGTGCCTGGAGCCTAGGGGAGAACACTGAAGCTTTCTTT. Translated, it gives CAWSLGENTEAFF.

V usage is TRBV5-1 and J usage is TRBJ2-2; no clear D gene. The CDR3 totals 14 residues. CDR1 is SGHRS, CDR2 YFSETQ, per germline. V was cut by 4 bases and J by 6 bases, with 13 bases left in between. The CDR3 is CASSPFPESGELFF. In DNA form, the CDR3 reads TGCGCCAGCAGCCCCTTCCCGGAGTCCGGGGAGCTGTTTTTT.

The genes are TRBV14 and TRBJ2-2; D is uncertain. CDR1 is SGHDN and CDR2 is FVKESK in the germline V gene. V was clipped by 1 base and J by 5 bases, with 11 bases between them. The CDR3 has 15 residues. CDR3 protein: CASSQVSGRTGELFF. The CDR3 DNA reads as TGTGCCAGCAGCCAAGTCTCCGGGCGGACCGGGGAGCTGTTTTTT.

CDR3 loop: CASRTGGVEKLFF. The CDR3 nucleotides are TGTGCCAGCAGGACAGGGGGCGTTGAAAAACTGTTTTTT. The genes are TRBV2 and TRBJ1-4, with 10 bases identical to TRBD1. This CDR3 is built from 13 residues. With V trimmed by 6 bases and J by 7 bases, 2 bases remained unmatched. Germline V CDR1 and CDR2: SNHLY, FYNNEI.

The V call is TRBV10-3, the J call TRBJ2-2, with D perhaps assigned TRBD1 or TRBD2 (5 bases each). The V gene lost 11 bases and the J gene lost 4 bases, with 14 bases spanning the gap. The germline V gene encodes CDR1 ENHRY and CDR2 SYGVKD. The CDR3 has 13 residues. As DNA, the CDR3 is TGTGCCTCCGGGGCCCTCCCCACCGGGGAGCTGTTTTTT. It is translated as CASGALPTGELFF.

The chain couples TRBV6-5 to TRBJ1-5; D call uncertain. Germline-derived CDR1 and CDR2 are MNHEY and SVGAGI. V was clipped by 4 bases and J by 3 bases, with 7 bases between them. CDR3 size: 13 residues. CDR3 residues: CASSFGVNQPQHF. CDR3 in DNA: TGTGCCAGCAGTTTCGGGGTCAATCAGCCCCAGCATTTT.

This clone was seen a single time. The chain recombines TRBV10-2 with TRBJ1-4; weak D call: TRBD1 (6 bases). Germline CDR1 reads WSHSY; CDR2 reads SAAADI. There are 15 residues in the CDR3. V was clipped by 3 bases and J by 6 bases, with 14 bases between them. Here the CDR3 DNA reads TGCGCCAGCAGTGATGGGGGGGCGCGTCATGAAAAACTGTTTTTT. Protein: CASSDGGARHEKLFF.

With regard to this clone: At the DNA level, this CDR3 is encoded by other sequences in the same sample as well. The genes are TRBV5-1 and TRBJ2-3; 8 nucleotides agree with TRBD2. The CDR3 sequence is 16 residues long. Germline lookup yields CDR1 SGHRS and CDR2 YFSETQ. V dropped 0 bases and J dropped 0; count of bases not matched to a gene: 3. DNA for the CDR3: TGCGCCAGCAGCTTGGGCGCGGGAGGTAGCACAGATACGCAGTATTTT. It codes for CASSLGAGGSTDTQYF.

The chain couples TRBV28 to TRBJ1-5; D unclear. This CDR3 has 14 amino acids. V lost 2 bases and J 7 bases, leaving 12 bases between the germline ends. The germline V gene has CDR1 MDHEN and CDR2 SYDVKM. CDR3 region: CASSLHGRGQPQHF. The CDR3 DNA reads as TGTGCCAGCAGTTTACACGGCCGAGGCCAGCCCCAGCATTTT. The whole variable domain, remainder taken from reference TRBV28 and TRBJ1-5, is DVKVTQSSRYLVKRTGEKVFLECVQDMDHENMFWYRQDPGLGLRLIYFSYDVKMKEKGDIPEGYSVSREKKERFSLILESASTNQTSMYLCASSLHGRGQPQHFGDGTRLSIL.

This sequence joins TRBV28 and TRBJ2-1; TRBD2 matches 8 bases. The CDR3 sequence is 15 residues long. Germline V lookup: CDR1 MDHEN, CDR2 SYDVKM. V dropped 3 bases and J dropped 8; count of bases not matched to a gene: 9. The CDR3 DNA reads TGTGCCAGCAGTTTTCGACCCGGGACTAGAGATGAGCAGTTCTTC. Its protein product is CASSFRPGTRDEQFF.

The V call is TRBV5-4, the J call TRBJ2-7; 16 positions agree with TRBD2. The V gene end was trimmed by 3 bases and the J gene end by 5 bases; junction bases not matched to a gene: 8. CDR1 SGHNT and CDR2 YYREEE come from the germline V gene (reference sequence). This CDR3 is 17 amino acids long. In DNA form, the CDR3 reads TGTGCCAGCAGCTCCGGGACTAGCGGGAGGGCCTGGCACGAGCAGTACTTC. As protein: CASSSGTSGRAWHEQYF.

This chain uses TRBV16 with TRBJ1-3; unclear D gene. The germline V and J ends were trimmed by 4 bases and 4 bases, with 5 bases remaining between them. This CDR3 region has 12 residues. Germline V lookup: CDR1 KGHSY, CDR2 FQNENV. CDR3 in DNA: TGTGCCAGCAGCCCCGACGGAAACACCATATATTTT. Protein sequence: CASSPDGNTIYF.

This sequence joins TRBV5-1 and TRBJ2-3, with a weak D call TRBD2 (5 bases). The germline V and J ends were trimmed by 4 bases and 4 bases, with 13 bases remaining between them. Germline lookup yields CDR1 SGHRS and CDR2 YFSETQ. There are 14 residues in the CDR3. The CDR3 DNA is TGCGCCAGCAGCCCAACTAGTTCATCAGATACGCAGTATTTT. This sequence encodes CASSPTSSSDTQYF.

This chain links TRBV11-2 with TRBJ2-7; unclear D gene. Germline assignment: CDR1 SGHAT and CDR2 FQNNGV. The CDR3 spans 16 residues. The germline V and J ends were trimmed by 4 bases and 0 bases, with 16 bases remaining between them. The CDR3 region is CASSWTAGSSSYEQYF. The CDR3, as DNA: TGTGCCAGCAGCTGGACCGCAGGAAGCAGCTCCTACGAGCAGTACTTC.

This chain links TRBV7-9 with TRBJ1-4; 10 bases match TRBD1. CDR3 length: 18 amino acids. V lost 5 bases, J lost 0 bases, and 9 bases stayed unmatched. CDR1 is SEHNR, CDR2 FQNEAQ, per germline (reference sequence). The CDR3 region is CASSPRDRGRTTNEKLFF. The CDR3 DNA reads TGTGCCAGCAGCCCCAGGGACAGGGGAAGAACAACTAATGAAAAACTGTTTTTT. Combining the CDR3 with reference TRBV7-9 and TRBJ1-4 gives the whole variable domain DTGVSQNPRHKITKRGQNVTFRCDPISEHNRLYWYRQTLGQGPEFLTYFQNEAQLEKSRLLSDRFSAERPKGSFSTLEIQRTEQGDSAMYLCASSPRDRGRTTNEKLFFGSGTQLSVL.

V and J are TRBV7-8 and TRBJ1-1, with unresolved D. Germline CDR1 SGHVS, CDR2 FQNEAQ. V lost 1 base and J lost 7, with 13 bases in between. CDR3 length: 14 amino acids. In nucleotides, the CDR3 is TGTGCCAGCAGCTTAGACCCGTATATGGGTGAAGCTTTCTTT. This gives the protein CASSLDPYMGEAFF.

The rearrangement joins TRBV4-1 to TRBJ2-1, with D hard to call. The V gene's germline CDR1 is MGHRA and CDR2 YSYEKL. The V and J ends lost 0 bases and 4 bases respectively, with 7 bases between them. The CDR3 consists of 14 residues. The CDR3 here is CASSQDLGYNEQFF. In nucleotides, the CDR3 is TGCGCCAGCAGCCAAGATCTTGGGTACAATGAGCAGTTCTTC.

The J gene is TRBJ2-7, the V gene TRBV6-1, with D uncertain. The germline gives CDR1 MNHNS, CDR2 SASEGT. The CDR3 has 14 residues. Trimming cost V 3 bases and J 2 bases, with 11 bases left between them. The CDR3 DNA sequence: TGTGCCAGCAGTGACTGGGTGGTGGCCTACGAGCAGTACTTC. Protein product: CASSDWVVAYEQYF.

The table lists this clone with a count of one. CDR3 loop: CSVKEPGAKNIQYF. For the CDR3, the DNA is TGCAGCGTTAAGGAGCCTGGCGCCAAAAACATTCAGTACTTC. The chain employs TRBV29-1 and TRBJ2-4; D is unresolved. Germline CDR1 and CDR2: SQVTM and ANQGSEA. V dropped 5 bases and J dropped 1 base, with 12 bases sitting between them. There are 14 residues in the CDR3.

The chain joins TRBV5-4 to TRBJ2-3; 9 bases are a match to TRBD2. V was clipped by 4 bases and J by 3 bases; unmatched bases: 3. Germline CDR1 reads SGHNT; CDR2 reads YYREEE (reference sequence). This CDR3 has 14 residues. CDR3 bases: TGTGCCAGCAGCCAGCGGGAGGTAACAGATACGCAGTATTTT. This encodes CASSQREVTDTQYF.

V usage is TRBV5-1 and J usage is TRBJ2-7; the match to TRBD2 covers 12 bases. From germline, CDR1 is SGHRS and CDR2 YFSETQ. The CDR3 runs 15 residues. The V segment lost 4 bases and the J segment 4 bases; nucleotides outside the gene matches: 6. The CDR3 loop reads CASSIRTSGVYEQYF. Here the CDR3 DNA reads TGCGCCAGCAGCATAAGGACTAGCGGGGTTTACGAGCAGTACTTC.

The rearrangement uses TRBV29-1 and TRBJ2-5, with D hard to call. Trimming removed 6 bases at V and 5 bases at J, with 16 bases between. From germline, CDR1 is SQVTM and CDR2 ANQGSEA. The CDR3 length is 13 residues. The CDR3 DNA is TGCAGCGTGCGCCCCACGGGCGTTGAGACCCAGTACTTC. Translating gives CSVRPTGVETQYF.

J is TRBJ1-4 and V is TRBV6-5; a weak D match, TRBD1 (6 bases). The V end lost 6 bases, the J end lost 3 bases, and 14 bases lay between the germline ends. The CDR3 totals 15 residues. Per germline, CDR1 MNHEY and CDR2 SVGAGI. The CDR3 bases are TGTGCCAGCAGCTCTAACAGGGCACCTAATGAAAAACTGTTTTTT. This gives the protein CASSSNRAPNEKLFF.

J is TRBJ2-7 and V is TRBV2; weak D call: TRBD2 (6 bases). This CDR3 has 13 residues. V shed 7 bases and J shed 4 bases, with 14 bases lying between them. Germline CDR1 reads SNHLY; CDR2 reads FYNNEI. The CDR3 spells CASMVGGRYEQYF. The DNA of the CDR3 is TGTGCCAGCATGGTCGGGGGAAGGTACGAGCAGTACTTC.

The chain is built from TRBV9 and TRBJ2-2; 8 bases are a match to TRBD1. V trimming: 4 bases; J trimming: 1 base; junction bases outside the gene matches: 6. The CDR3 contains 16 residues. Germline lookup yields CDR1 SGDLS and CDR2 YYNGEE. The CDR3 DNA reads as TGTGCCAGCAGCCAAACTGGGACAGGGAACACCGGGGAGCTGTTTTTT. It codes for CASSQTGTGNTGELFF.